Listed here are 5 T cell receptor beta chains from one sample, sequenced in a study of shared clonotypes between healthy human individuals. Repertoires were generated with immunoSEQ multiplex PCR, while TCRdb's copy carries only in-frame clones and drops some. The profile shows 400,000 to 600,000 clones, almost 80% of them singletons. Material for sequencing was PBMCs. The receptor source for this set is a woman in her forties in good health. Some clones in this sample may be carry-over from other donors' samples.

This clone was recorded a few times. The chain couples TRBV11-2 to TRBJ1-2; the D gene is possibly TRBD1 (6 bases). Per germline, CDR1 SGHAT and CDR2 FQNNGV. V was pared by 4 bases and J by 2 bases, with 17 bases between. There are 16 residues in the CDR3. CDR3: CASSSLRQALNYGYTF. The CDR3 region has the DNA TGTGCCAGCAGCTCATTAAGACAGGCATTGAACTATGGCTACACCTTC.

The rearrangement joins TRBV14 to TRBJ2-1; D is possibly TRBD1 or TRBD2 (7 bases each). Germline CDR1 is SGHDN and CDR2 is FVKESK. Trimming shortened V by 1 base and J by 2 bases, and 18 bases separated the two germline ends. This CDR3 has 18 amino acids. The CDR3 sequence is CASSQVRGLADPYNEQFF. Here the CDR3 DNA reads TGTGCCAGCAGCCAAGTTAGGGGGCTAGCGGACCCCTACAATGAGCAGTTCTTC.

This sequence joins TRBV19 and TRBJ2-1; D ambiguous. CDR1 is LNHDA and CDR2 is SQIVND in the germline V gene (reference sequence). Trimming removed 5 bases at V and 4 bases at J, with 3 bases between. The CDR3 runs 11 residues. CDR3 sequence: CASSQYNEQFF. CDR3 sequence (DNA): TGTGCCAGTAGTCAGTACAATGAGCAGTTCTTC. Variable domain in full (rest from reference TRBV19 and TRBJ2-1): DGGITQSPKYLFRKEGQNVTLSCEQNLNHDAMYWYRQDPGQGLRLIYYSQIVNDFQKGDIAEGYSVSREKKESFPLTVTSAQKNPTAFYLCASSQYNEQFFGPGTRLTVL.

The CDR3, as DNA: TGTGCCAGCACCCCAGGAGTCGGATCCGCTTTCTTT. Translation gives CASTPGVGSAFF. The rearrangement joins TRBV7-9 to TRBJ1-1; D is unclear. The CDR3 has 12 residues. In germline, CDR1 is SEHNR, CDR2 FQNEAQ (reference sequence). V shed 7 bases and J shed 11 bases, with 17 bases lying between them.

The rearrangement joins TRBV7-6 to TRBJ2-3; D is unclear. Germline CDR1 SGHVS, CDR2 FNYEAQ. The CDR3 loop spans 14 amino acids. The germline V and J ends were trimmed by 1 base and 0 bases, with 5 bases remaining between them. The CDR3 is CASSLVGSTDTQYF. The CDR3 bases are TGTGCCAGCAGCTTAGTGGGGAGCACAGATACGCAGTATTTT.